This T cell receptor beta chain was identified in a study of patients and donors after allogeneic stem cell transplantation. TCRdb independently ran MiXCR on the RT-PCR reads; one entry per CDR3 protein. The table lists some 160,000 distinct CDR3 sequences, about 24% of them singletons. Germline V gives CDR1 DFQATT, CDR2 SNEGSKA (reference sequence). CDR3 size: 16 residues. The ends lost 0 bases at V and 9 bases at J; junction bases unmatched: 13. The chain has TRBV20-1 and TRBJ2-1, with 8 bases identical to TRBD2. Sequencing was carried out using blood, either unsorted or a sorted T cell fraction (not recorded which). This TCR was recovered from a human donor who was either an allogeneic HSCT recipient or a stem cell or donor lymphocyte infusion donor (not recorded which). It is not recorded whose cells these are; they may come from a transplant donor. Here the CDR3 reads CSARDQTSDDLIEQFF. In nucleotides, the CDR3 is TGCAGTGCTAGAGATCAGACTAGCGATGATCTCATTGAGCAGTTCTTC.